The 16 T cell receptor beta chains listed next were all sequenced from one sample in a study of control samples from healthy donors and cancer patients. Assay used: immunoSEQ multiplex PCR; TCRdb lists only in-frame clones, some missing. Among under 80,000 clones, 84% were seen once, and the ten largest hold over 25%. The sequenced sample consisted of blood. These receptors were collected from a man aged 45-60 years in good health.

The chain recombines TRBV6-5 with TRBJ2-1; 8 nucleotides align to TRBD2. J was trimmed by 3 bases and V by 4 bases; bases with no gene match: 5. Germline loops: CDR1 MNHEY, CDR2 SVGAGI. The CDR3 runs 15 residues. CDR3 bases: TGTGCCAGCAGTTCCGGGACTAGTGGCTACAATGAGCAGTTCTTC. Its translation: CASSSGTSGYNEQFF.

The gene calls are TRBV10-1 and TRBJ2-1, with TRBD1 matching over 7 bases. The V and J ends lost 0 bases and 8 bases, in that order; junction bases with no gene match: 16. The germline V gene has CDR1 WNHNN and CDR2 SYGVQD (reference sequence). The CDR3 consists of 18 residues. The CDR3 region has the DNA TGCGCCAGCAGTGAGTCTTATCGGCCTACAGGGGTTTATGATGAGCAGTTCTTC. It specifies CASSESYRPTGVYDEQFF.

This clone was seen just once. The gene calls are TRBV7-9 and TRBJ1-6; perhaps TRBD1 as D (6 bases). The ends were cut back, 1 base at V and 10 bases at J, with 14 bases in the middle. Germline loops: CDR1 SEHNR, CDR2 FQNEAQ (reference sequence). The CDR3 spans 15 residues. The CDR3 sequence is CASSLVRRGGSPLHF. CDR3 sequence (DNA): TGTGCCAGCAGCTTAGTGAGGAGGGGGGGGTCACCCCTCCACTTT. Variable domain in full (rest from reference TRBV7-9 and TRBJ1-6): DTGVSQNPRHKITKRGQNVTFRCDPISEHNRLYWYRQTLGQGPEFLTYFQNEAQLEKSRLLSDRFSAERPKGSFSTLEIQRTEQGDSAMYLCASSLVRRGGSPLHFGNGTRLTVT.

CDR3 in DNA: TGTGCCAGCAGTTTATCCTCCGGGCCCAGGGTTCTCTATCCTGAAGCTTTCTTT. This translates into CASSLSSGPRVLYPEAFF. The chain is built from TRBV28 and TRBJ1-1; D possibly corresponds to TRBD1 (5 bases). This CDR3 comprises 18 residues. The germline V gene has CDR1 MDHEN and CDR2 SYDVKM. V lost 1 base to trimming and J lost 6 bases, with 24 bases between them.

This chain joins TRBV6-6 and TRBJ1-6; a possible D gene is TRBD1 (5 bases). The germline V gene encodes CDR1 MNHNY and CDR2 SVGAGI (reference sequence). The CDR3 consists of 16 residues. V was shortened by 5 bases and J by 0 bases, with 11 bases between the two germline ends. The CDR3 sequence: CASSGAESSYNSPLHF. In DNA, the CDR3 is TGTGCCAGCAGTGGGGCGGAGAGCTCCTATAATTCACCCCTCCACTTT.

The V and J genes are TRBV4-1 and TRBJ2-2; D is unclear. The CDR3 is 13 amino acids. The V end was cut by 5 bases, the J end by 9 bases, with 13 bases between. The germline CDR1 and CDR2 sequences are MGHRA and YSYEKL. CDR3 in amino acids: CASSFPVGRELFF. The CDR3 coding sequence is TGCGCCAGCAGCTTCCCGGTGGGCAGGGAGCTGTTTTTT.

In its sample, this clone was seen a few times. The chain couples TRBV6-6 to TRBJ2-1, with D perhaps matching TRBD1 or TRBD2 (6 bases each). This CDR3 spans 13 amino acids. The germline V and J ends were trimmed by 7 bases and 10 bases, with 17 bases remaining between them. Germline V lookup: CDR1 MNHNY, CDR2 SVGAGI (reference sequence). CDR3 nucleotide sequence: TGTGCCAGCAAGGGTTCAGGGGAGGAAGAGCAGTTCTTC. It codes for CASKGSGEEEQFF.

The chain employs TRBV28 and TRBJ2-3; D uncertain. Per germline, CDR1 MDHEN and CDR2 SYDVKM. This CDR3 is 11 amino acids long. Trimming cost V 7 bases and J 6 bases, with 8 bases left between them. CDR3 in DNA: TGTGCCAGCACGGTAGCTGATACGCAGTATTTT. This sequence encodes CASTVADTQYF.

The rearrangement uses TRBV7-6 and TRBJ2-5, with D possibly matching TRBD2 (5 bases). The CDR3 is 13 amino acids. CDR1 is SGHVS and CDR2 is FNYEAQ in the germline V gene. The V and J ends lost 1 base and 4 bases respectively, with 7 bases between them. The DNA of the CDR3 is TGTGCCAGCAGCTTAGTGCGGGCAGAGACCCAGTACTTC. This translates into CASSLVRAETQYF.

The rearrangement links TRBV27 to TRBJ2-1, with 7 bases matching TRBD2. Germline CDR1 is MNHEY and CDR2 is SMNVEV (reference sequence). This CDR3 spans 16 amino acids. V trimming: 7 bases; J trimming: 4 bases; junction bases outside the gene matches: 13. The CDR3 DNA sequence: TGTGCCAGCATTTCTCTAAGCGGGGTTCTTTACAATGAGCAGTTCTTC. Amino acid sequence: CASISLSGVLYNEQFF.

Remarks on this clone: One junction end does not reproduce the germline sequence, and a read error may be involved. V gene TRBV9 combines with J gene TRBJ1-2; D not certain. Germline loops: CDR1 SGDLS, CDR2 YYNGEE. This CDR3 contains 13 residues. The CDR3 DNA follows: TGTGCCAGCAGCGTAGAATCCCGCCAGCGGAGAGTCTTC. This gives the protein CASSVESRQRRVF.

The V gene is TRBV9, the J gene TRBJ2-1, with TRBD2 identical over 7 bases. In germline, CDR1 is SGDLS, CDR2 YYNGEE. The CDR3 totals 14 residues. V dropped 0 bases and J dropped 6; count of bases not matched to a gene: 3. The CDR3 DNA reads TGTGCCAGCAGCGTAGGAGGGACTACCAATGAGCAGTTCTTC. It codes for CASSVGGTTNEQFF. Filled out from reference TRBV9 and TRBJ2-1, the complete variable domain reads DSGVTQTPKHLITATGQRVTLRCSPRSGDLSVYWYQQSLDQGLQFLIQYYNGEERAKGNILERFSAQQFPDLHSELNLSSLELGDSALYFCASSVGGTTNEQFFGPGTRLTVL.

V gene TRBV6-4 combines with J gene TRBJ2-3; no clear D gene. The germline CDR1 and CDR2 sequences are MRHNA and SNTAGT. Deletions cut 2 bases from V and 1 base from J, with 10 bases between. The CDR3 is 15 amino acids. Here the CDR3 reads CASSDGSVGTDTQYF. The CDR3 coding sequence is TGTGCCAGCAGTGACGGCAGCGTCGGCACAGATACGCAGTATTTT.

The chain combines TRBV27 with TRBJ1-4; D gene unclear. The CDR3 is made up of 11 amino acids. Deletions cut 2 bases from V and 10 bases from J, with 5 bases between. CDR1 is MNHEY, CDR2 SMNVEV, per germline (reference sequence). The CDR3 sequence: CASSLRGKLFF. The CDR3 nucleotides are TGTGCCAGCAGTTTACGAGGAAAACTGTTTTTT.

This rearrangement joins TRBV15 to TRBJ1-3; D is undetermined. V dropped 4 bases and J dropped 0 bases, with 13 bases sitting between them. The germline CDR1 and CDR2 sequences are LNHNV and YYDKDF (reference sequence). The CDR3 covers 16 residues. CDR3 amino acids: CATSKGSSDSGNTIYF. The CDR3 DNA is TGTGCCACCAGCAAAGGTTCATCAGACTCTGGAAACACCATATATTTT. Together with reference TRBV15 and TRBJ1-3, the CDR3 gives the full variable domain: DAMVIQNPRYQVTQFGKPVTLSCSQTLNHNVMYWYQQKSSQAPKLLFHYYDKDFNNEADTPDNFQSRRPNTSFCFLDIRSPGLGDTAMYLCATSKGSSDSGNTIYFGEGSWLTVV.

V and J are TRBV25-1 and TRBJ2-7; 10 bases are a match to TRBD2. The CDR3 runs to 16 residues. V lost 3 bases to trimming and J lost 6 bases; unmatched junction nucleotides: 11. The germline gives CDR1 MGHDK, CDR2 SYGVNS. The DNA for the CDR3 is TGTGCCAGCAGTGATTCGGCGGCTAGCGGGAGTTCCGAGCAGTACTTC. It translates to CASSDSAASGSSEQYF.